This is a list of T cell receptor beta chains from one sample in a study of tumor-infiltrating lymphocytes in primary liver carcinoma. TCRdb analysed the multiplex PCR reads with MiXCR anew, one entry per CDR3 protein. Of just over 300,000 distinct CDR3 sequences listed, about 50% are singletons. Sequenced material: peripheral blood. The origin of the receptors is a woman aged 25-40 years with primary liver carcinoma and hepatitis B virus infection. Both conserved end residues are part of each CDR3. The D gene is left open where the match is weak.

CDR3,D,J,V
CASSLRLGGKLFF,-,TRBJ1-4,TRBV12-3/TRBV12-4
CASSLYGNTEAFF,-,TRBJ1-1,TRBV14
CASSTTLSSYEQYF,-,TRBJ2-7,TRBV11-2
CASSGYRGGTGELFF,TRBD1,TRBJ2-2,TRBV28
CASSSGQTFTNEKLFF,TRBD1,TRBJ1-4,TRBV12-3/TRBV12-4
CASSQGLADTDTQYF,TRBD2,TRBJ2-3,TRBV4-3
CASSFSPDTIYF,-,TRBJ1-3,TRBV7-9
CASGQTGNAGANVLTF,-,TRBJ2-6,TRBV4-3
CASSFAGRGSGELFF,-,TRBJ2-2,TRBV7-9
CATSAPGQKETQYF,TRBD1,TRBJ2-5,TRBV24-1
CSVISGSGELFF,TRBD2,TRBJ2-2,TRBV29-1
CASSSVAGGRRDTQYF,TRBD2,TRBJ2-3,TRBV11-2
CASSLNRDFTYEQYF,-,TRBJ2-7,TRBV7-8
CASKLGQTQYF,-,TRBJ2-5,TRBV6-1
CASGLGPFSGRAWSAGELFF,TRBD2,TRBJ2-2,TRBV12-5
CDWSTGRSGNTIYF,-,TRBJ1-3,TRBV30
CAGSFTSGSSYEQYF,-,TRBJ2-7,TRBV11-2
CASSPAGQGYNEQFF,TRBD1,TRBJ2-1,TRBV5-6
CASSQQGSTEAFF,TRBD1,TRBJ1-1,TRBV6-5
CASSYYRGTDTQCF,-,TRBJ2-3,TRBV6-5
CASSSTVHGNSPLHF,-,TRBJ1-6,TRBV5-4
CASSQAPGTCWPLTEAFF,-,TRBJ1-1,TRBV4-1
CASSLLDRDTGELFF,-,TRBJ2-2,TRBV7-8
CATATGTAGTEAFF,-,TRBJ1-1,TRBV10-3
CASNQEVGRETQYF,-,TRBJ2-5,TRBV4-3
CASSPWGQGINQPQHF,-,TRBJ1-5,TRBV28
CASSLLNTDTQYF,-,TRBJ2-3,TRBV28
CASSPRVSNYGYTF,-,TRBJ1-2,TRBV4-1
CSVNLGGDLNSPLHF,-,TRBJ1-6,TRBV20-1
CASSVFMDYEQYF,-,TRBJ2-7,TRBV11-2
CASSSGGENNEQFF,-,TRBJ2-1,TRBV13
CAWSDRGVYEQYF,TRBD1,TRBJ2-7,TRBV30
CASSSWTSGSYEQYF,TRBD2,TRBJ2-7,TRBV7-8
CASSPQLGNIETQYF,-,TRBJ2-5,TRBV11-2
CASSGTASEQFF,-,TRBJ2-1,TRBV2
CLSSFGTRSSYEQYF,-,TRBJ2-7,TRBV11-2
CSVELAGYYNEQFF,TRBD2,TRBJ2-1,TRBV29-1
CASRLERRAYNEQFF,-,TRBJ2-1,TRBV11-2
CASSYSGTAQETQYF,TRBD1,TRBJ2-5,TRBV6-5
CASSPYRNATNEKLFF,-,TRBJ1-4,TRBV12-3/TRBV12-4
CAGSLPGGLEKETQYF,TRBD2,TRBJ2-5,TRBV13
CASSLSATNEQFF,-,TRBJ2-1,TRBV11-2
CASSLKLAGGPNLYEQYF,TRBD2,TRBJ2-7,TRBV6-1